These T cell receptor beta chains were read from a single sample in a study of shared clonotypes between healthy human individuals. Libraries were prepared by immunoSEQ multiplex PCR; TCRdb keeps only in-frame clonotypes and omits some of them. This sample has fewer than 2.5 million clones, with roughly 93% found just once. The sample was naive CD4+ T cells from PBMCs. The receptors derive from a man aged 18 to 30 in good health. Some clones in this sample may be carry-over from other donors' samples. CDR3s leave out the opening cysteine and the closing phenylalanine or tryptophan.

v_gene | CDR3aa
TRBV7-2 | ASSLTAGGGQETQY
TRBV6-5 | ASSYSGQMEAF
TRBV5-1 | ASSRTGQGAQETQY
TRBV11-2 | ASRNSGAQYNEQF
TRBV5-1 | ASSGVDMNTEAF
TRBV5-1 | ASSARDSSYEQY
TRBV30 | AWNAGPGNTIY
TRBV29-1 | SIKDSDTQY
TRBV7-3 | ASSLTSSGTGEQY
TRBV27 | ASSTSNILEQF
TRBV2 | ASRPVMGSYEQY
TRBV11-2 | ASSPGPSDYT
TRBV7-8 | ASSLRSGTVLGQPQH
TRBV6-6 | ASRPRQGFYEQY
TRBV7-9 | ASSKGRGLETQY
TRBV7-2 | ASSSTLSSYNEQF
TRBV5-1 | ASSLAVSSYNEQF
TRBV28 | ASSLRLGLGGNTIY
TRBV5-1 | ASSSRGQEETQY
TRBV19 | ASSMSAATYEQY
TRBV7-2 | ASSLKPPGRRPSYEQY
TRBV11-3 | ASSSGQGRNGYT
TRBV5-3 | ARSHRTSGCRY
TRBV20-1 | SAHREETQY
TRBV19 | ASSLGAGANVLT
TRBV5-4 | ASRSWGGSFNNEQF
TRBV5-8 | ASSLSLSSSPHEQY
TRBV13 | ASTILDRPLMEQY
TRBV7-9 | ASSLGGNTDTQY
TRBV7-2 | ASSLVRETQY
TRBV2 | ASSRDIPNYGELF
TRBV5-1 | ASSLSLNTDTQY
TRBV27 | ASSLLAGGLDTQY
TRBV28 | ASLTGSNSPLH
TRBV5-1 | ASSPGLPNTGELF
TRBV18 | ASSRGQDYEQY
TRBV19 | ASSIPGQGTTEAF
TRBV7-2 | ASSFSYNEQF
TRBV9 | ASSVGTSILTSYNEQF
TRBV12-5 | ASGPGQGMWNEQF
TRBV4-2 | ASSQDAGEGH
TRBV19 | ASTPLDRGSNQPQH
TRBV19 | ASSTDRGHSYEQY
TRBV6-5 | ASSYRGPGNQPQH
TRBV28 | ASSLSGNYGYT
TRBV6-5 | ASSYSDRRTEAF
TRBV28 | ASSLQAPGTEFGETQY
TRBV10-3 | AISGSLLAGGNEQY
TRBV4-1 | ASSLETHYLYEQY
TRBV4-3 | ASSQDPGGGYT
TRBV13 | ASSSFLGGLPGNTIY
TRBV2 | ASSTSSYEQY
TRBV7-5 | ARSLYGLIYNEQF
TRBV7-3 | ATNPSGRGDTQY
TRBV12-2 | ASRFGDVRTGDRAGYT
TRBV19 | ASSLGRVATEAF
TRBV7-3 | ASSLYSGVNTGELF